This TCR beta chain emerged from a study of T cells after yellow fever vaccination. TCRdb re-analysed the 5' RACE reads in MiXCR, keeping a single row per CDR3 protein. Here the sample spans around 260,000 distinct CDR3 sequences, 5.2% being singletons. The germline V gene has CDR1 MNHNS and CDR2 SASEGT. The CDR3 extends over 15 amino acids. Trimming left V 10 bases short and J 2 bases short, with 19 bases between. This TCR derives from a young man who received the YFV17D yellow fever vaccine. The sample consisted of CD4+ T cells sorted from PBMCs, taken on the day of the yellow fever booster vaccination. The chain has TRBV6-1 and TRBJ2-3; D is possibly TRBD2 (5 bases). CDR3 DNA sequence: TGTGCCACCATACGGAGGAGCGGCCCCACAGATACGCAGTATTTT. It is translated as CATIRRSGPTDTQYF.